A few counts support the clone carrying this T cell receptor beta chain. These data belong to a study of cytomegalovirus exposure and HLA in healthy donors. The PCR made use of 60 Vbeta and 13 Jbeta primers. Clones were read by immunoSEQ multiplex PCR, and TCRdb kept only the in-frame ones, dropping some. The sample holds more than 50,000 clones; 85% are singletons and the top ten take 9.5% to 12%. This TCR derives from a female donor in good health and CMV-seronegative. The sequenced sample was PBMCs.

CDR3 in amino acids: CASSQYSLSNYGYTF. CDR3 sequence (DNA): TGTGCCAGCAGCCAATACAGCCTTTCTAACTATGGCTACACCTTC. This chain uses TRBV14 with TRBJ1-2; no clear D gene. The V gene lost 2 bases and the J gene lost 0 bases, with 10 bases spanning the gap. This CDR3 comprises 15 residues. CDR1 is SGHDN, CDR2 FVKESK, per germline.